This TCR beta chain was sequenced during a study of regulatory T cells in long-lasting Graves disease. HTBI primers from iRepertoire and Arm-PCR of CDR3 regions yielded the TCR beta libraries. TCRdb reprocessed the multiplex PCR reads via MiXCR and lists one record per CDR3 protein. The profile shows about 220,000 distinct CDR3 sequences, around 20% of them singletons. Whole-study results and caveats: Persistent disease favored TRBV28, TRBJ1-2 and TRBJ2-5.

The time point here: newly diagnosed GD, antithyroid drugs for less than 3 months. From PBMCs, RNA was extracted and then used to make the TCR library. The CDR3 is 15 amino acids. Trimming cost V 6 bases and J 2 bases; bases outside gene matches: 9. The V gene's germline CDR1 is LNHDA and CDR2 SQIVND (reference sequence). This clonotype was found a few times. What it recognizes is unknown. The source was peripheral blood mononuclear cells (PBMCs), collected at new diagnosis, from a patient treated with antithyroid drugs. The V call is TRBV19, the J call TRBJ1-2; TRBD1 matches at 7 bases. This TCR was recovered from a female donor with Graves disease. The CDR3 region is CASRTGAGSNYGYTF. The CDR3, as DNA: TGTGCCAGTAGAACAGGGGCCGGGTCCAACTATGGCTACACCTTC. Based on the CDR3 plus reference TRBV19 and TRBJ1-2, the full variable domain is DGGITQSPKYLFRKEGQNVTLSCEQNLNHDAMYWYRQDPGQGLRLIYYSQIVNDFQKGDIAEGYSVSREKKESFPLTVTSAQKNPTAFYLCASRTGAGSNYGYTFGSGTRLTVV.